This is a list of T cell receptor beta chains from one sample in a study of blood T cell repertoires in COVID-19. Assay used: immunoSEQ multiplex PCR; TCRdb lists only in-frame clones, some missing. The data hold fewer than 85,000 clones, with about 82% observed a single time. The sequenced material came from peripheral blood. The receptors shown here come from a woman aged 60-75 years with acute or convalescent COVID-19. Both conserved end residues are part of each CDR3. A D gene is named only where the DNA matches it firmly. The size entry is marked missing in some rows and otherwise reads once, few, many or a size class.

v_call	cdr3_length	clone_size	d_call	j_call	cdr3_nt	cdr3_aa
TRBV4-1	14	few	NA	TRBJ1-2	TGCGCCAGCAGCCCAGATACAGGATTCTATGGCTACACCTTC	CASSPDTGFYGYTF
TRBV29-1	13	NA	TRBD2	TRBJ2-1	TGCAGCGTTGATAATCCGGCTAGCGGGGAGCAGTTCTTC	CSVDNPASGEQFF
TRBV28	14	NA	NA	TRBJ1-2	TGTGCCAGCAGATTTGGGGGCGCTAACTATGGCTACACCTTC	CASRFGGANYGYTF
TRBV7-2	16	NA	TRBD2	TRBJ2-2	TGTGCCAGCAGCTTAATCCGCACTAGCGGGGCCGGGGAGCTGTTTTTT	CASSLIRTSGAGELFF
TRBV3-1/TRBV3-2	14	NA	NA	TRBJ2-1	TGTGCCAGCAGCCCCCGAACGGAATCGGGTGAGCAGTTCTTC	CASSPRTESGEQFF
TRBV24-1	16	NA	TRBD1	TRBJ2-4	TGTGCCACCAGTGAACACGGACAGGGAGCCAAAAACATTCAGTACTTC	CATSEHGQGAKNIQYF
TRBV11-3	16	once	TRBD1	TRBJ2-3	TGTGCCAGCAGCCAAGGGGGCAGGCCTAGCACAGATACGCAGTATTTT	CASSQGGRPSTDTQYF
TRBV15	13	NA	NA	TRBJ1-2	TGTGCCACCAGCAGAGGGGGGGATGGCGGCTACACCTTC	CATSRGGDGGYTF
TRBV6-5	16	NA	TRBD2	TRBJ2-1	TGTGCCAGCAGTTTCTCTAGCGGGGTAATACTAAGGGAGCAGTTCTTC	CASSFSSGVILREQFF
TRBV18	17	few	TRBD1	TRBJ2-1	TGTGCCAGCTCACCACCAAGACAGGGTATCCCCTACAATGAGCAGTTCTTC	CASSPPRQGIPYNEQFF
TRBV19	15	once	TRBD1	TRBJ1-5	TGTGCCAGTAGTATAGGGACAGGGTGGCATCAGCCCCAGCATTTT	CASSIGTGWHQPQHF
TRBV20-1	17	NA	NA	TRBJ2-7	TGCAGTGCTAGTACCGGAGAAAGGGCTAGCGAGGACTACGAGCAGTACTTC	CSASTGERASEDYEQYF
TRBV30	13	NA	TRBD1	TRBJ1-2	TGTGCCTGGAGTGTAGGGACAGGGGATGGCTACACCTTC	CAWSVGTGDGYTF
TRBV5-1	14	once	NA	TRBJ2-5	TGCGCCAGCAGCGGATGGACAGAGCAAGAGACCCAGTACTTC	CASSGWTEQETQYF
TRBV3-1/TRBV3-2	15	NA	TRBD1	TRBJ1-2	TGTGCCAGCAGCCGCTTTAGGGACAGGCGGTATGGCTACACCTTC	CASSRFRDRRYGYTF
TRBV29-1	12	NA	TRBD1	TRBJ2-4	TGCAGCGGCTTAAGGGACAGGAACATTCAGTACTTC	CSGLRDRNIQYF
TRBV9	15	few	NA	TRBJ1-1	TGTGCCAGCAGCTCTAGAGGACAGCTGAACACTGAAGCTTTCTTT	CASSSRGQLNTEAFF
TRBV5-1	14	NA	NA	TRBJ2-3	TGCGCCACCTCCCGGGACTCAAGCACAGATACGCAGTATTTT	CATSRDSSTDTQYF
TRBV5-1	15	NA	TRBD1	TRBJ2-1	TGCGCCAGCAGCTTCGGACAGGGAAGTGGCAATGAGCAGTTCTTC	CASSFGQGSGNEQFF
TRBV5-6	16	NA	NA	TRBJ1-5	TGTGCCAGCAGCCTCAGGGGTCTGGTGGCCAATCAGCCCCAGCATTTT	CASSLRGLVANQPQHF
TRBV18	14	NA	TRBD1	TRBJ2-7	TGTGCCAGCTCACCTGACAGGGTCCCCTACGAGCAGTACTTC	CASSPDRVPYEQYF
TRBV24-1	13	NA	TRBD1	TRBJ2-2	TGTGCCACCGGGACAGAGAACACCGGGGAGCTGTTTTTT	CATGTENTGELFF
TRBV7-9	13	NA	NA	TRBJ1-1	TGTGCCAGCAGCGCCACAGCAAACACTGAAGCTTTCTTT	CASSATANTEAFF
TRBV7-2	14	NA	NA	TRBJ2-2	TGTGCCAGCAGCTTAGAAAGGGGCACCGGGGAGCTGTTTTTT	CASSLERGTGELFF
TRBV9	16	NA	TRBD1	TRBJ1-1	TGTGCCAGCAGCAAGAGCGGGACAGGGGGCAACACTGAAGCTTTCTTT	CASSKSGTGGNTEAFF
TRBV5-1	16	NA	TRBD1	TRBJ2-2	TGCGCCAGCAGCTTGCTCGCGGACAGGGGCTCCGGGGAGCTGTTTTTT	CASSLLADRGSGELFF
TRBV5-1	15	few	NA	TRBJ1-2	TGCGCCAGCAGCTTGGAAGGCAGGGAACGTGGCGGCTACACCTTC	CASSLEGRERGGYTF
TRBV23-1	18	NA	TRBD1	TRBJ1-5	TGCGCCAGCAGTCAAAAAGGACAGGGAGCAAGAAAGGGTCAGCCCCAGCATTTT	CASSQKGQGARKGQPQHF
TRBV19	13	NA	NA	TRBJ1-2	TGTGCCAGTAGTCTGGGCAGAGAGTATGGCTACACCTTC	CASSLGREYGYTF
TRBV21-1	13	few	NA	TRBJ2-1	TGTGCCAGCAACGTGGACAGATACAATGAGCAGTTCTTC	CASNVDRYNEQFF
TRBV9	14	NA	NA	TRBJ1-5	TGTGCCAGCAGCGTCTCCGCGGGGCATCAGCCCCAGCATTTT	CASSVSAGHQPQHF
TRBV7-9	13	NA	NA	TRBJ1-5	TGTGCCAGCAGCTTAAACTTCAATCAGCCCCAGCATTTT	CASSLNFNQPQHF
TRBV27	15	NA	NA	TRBJ2-5	TGTGCCAGCAGTCCCCGGGGGGCATGGCAAGAGACCCAGTACTTC	CASSPRGAWQETQYF
TRBV5-1	14	once	TRBD1	TRBJ1-2	TGCGCCAGCAGTCAAGGAGGGACAGCCAGGGGCTACACCTTC	CASSQGGTARGYTF
TRBV30	11	NA	NA	TRBJ2-5	TGTGCCTGGCATTCTTGGGGCCCCCAGTACTTC	CAWHSWGPQYF
TRBV6-1	16	NA	NA	TRBJ1-5	TGTGCCAGCAGTGAAGAAGGTGGCAGGGGACGGCAGCCCCAGCATTTT	CASSEEGGRGRQPQHF
TRBV7-3	15	NA	TRBD1	TRBJ1-1	TGTGCCAGCAGCCAACCGGGACAGGGGAACACTGAAGCTTTCTTT	CASSQPGQGNTEAFF
TRBV6-5	14	once	NA	TRBJ1-1	TGTGCCACCTCAAGGGGGGGCGAGAACACTGAAGCTTTCTTT	CATSRGGENTEAFF
TRBV4-1	16	NA	TRBD2	TRBJ2-5	TGCGCCAGCAGCCATCTAGCGGCAAGTGCGTGGGAGACCCAGTACTTC	CASSHLAASAWETQYF
TRBV5-1	15	NA	TRBD1	TRBJ2-5	TGCGCCAGCAGCTTGCCTGACAGGGAAGGGGAGACCCAGTACTTC	CASSLPDREGETQYF
TRBV6-4	13	NA	NA	TRBJ2-5	TGTGCCAGCAGGAGACTAGATCAAGAGACCCAGTACTTC	CASRRLDQETQYF
TRBV5-6	15	NA	NA	TRBJ1-6	TGTGCCAGCAGACGGAGGGGTGTGGATAATTCACCCCTCCACTTT	CASRRRGVDNSPLHF
TRBV7-9	15	NA	NA	TRBJ1-6	TGTGCCAGCAGCTTACTGGGGGCCGGAGATTCACCCCTCCACTTT	CASSLLGAGDSPLHF
TRBV4-2	18	NA	TRBD2	TRBJ2-3	TGTGCCAGCAGCCAAGGATACTTGCGGGGGGAAACCAAGGATACGCAGTATTTT	CASSQGYLRGETKDTQYF
TRBV6-5	15	NA	TRBD1	TRBJ1-5	TGTGCCAGCAGAAAGGGACAGGATAGCAATCAGCCCCAGCATTTT	CASRKGQDSNQPQHF
TRBV29-1	14	NA	TRBD1	TRBJ2-5	TGCAGCGTTGTACAGGGGGCAAAGGATGAGACCCAGTACTTC	CSVVQGAKDETQYF
TRBV7-9	17	once	NA	TRBJ2-5	TGTGCCAGCAGCTTAGTTGGAGGGGGCGCGAGCGGGGAGACCCAGTACTTC	CASSLVGGGASGETQYF
TRBV2	14	NA	NA	TRBJ1-2	TGTGCCAGCAGTGAAAATGGCGGAAACTATGGCTACACCTTC	CASSENGGNYGYTF
TRBV7-7	16	once	TRBD2	TRBJ2-2	TGTGCTAGCAGCTTAGATAGCGGGGGAAACACCGGGGAGCTGTTTTTT	CASSLDSGGNTGELFF
TRBV27	12	NA	NA	TRBJ2-3	TGTGCCAGCAGTGGGCCGGCAGATACGCAGTATTTT	CASSGPADTQYF
TRBV5-6	18	NA	NA	TRBJ2-6	TGTGCCAGCAGCTTTTTGGTGGTCAGGTCCTCTGGGGCCAACGTCCTGACTTTC	CASSFLVVRSSGANVLTF
TRBV7-9	16	NA	TRBD1	TRBJ1-1	TGTGCCAGCAGCTTCGGACAGGGGGCGTTTGCCACTGAAGCTTTCTTT	CASSFGQGAFATEAFF